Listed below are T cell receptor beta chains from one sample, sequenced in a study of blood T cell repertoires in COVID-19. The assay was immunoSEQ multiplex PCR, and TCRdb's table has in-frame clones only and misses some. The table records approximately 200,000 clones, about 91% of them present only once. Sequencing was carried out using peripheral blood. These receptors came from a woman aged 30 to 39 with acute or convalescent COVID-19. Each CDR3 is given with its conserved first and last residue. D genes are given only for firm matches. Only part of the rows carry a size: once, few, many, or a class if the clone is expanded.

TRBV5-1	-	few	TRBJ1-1	TGCGCCAGCAGCTTGGATGTAAACACTGAAGCTTTCTTT	CASSLDVNTEAFF
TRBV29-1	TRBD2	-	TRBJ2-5	TGCAGCGTACTAGCGGGAGGAGAGACCCAGTACTTC	CSVLAGGETQYF
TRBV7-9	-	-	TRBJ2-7	TGTGCCAGCAGCTTGGTACAGGGAGGGCGGTACTTC	CASSLVQGGRYF
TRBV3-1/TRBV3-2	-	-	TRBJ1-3	TGTGCCAGCAGCACAGGAGTCTCTGGAAACACCATATATTTT	CASSTGVSGNTIYF
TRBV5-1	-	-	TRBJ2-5	TGCGCCAGCAGCTCGATGGGGCGAACTGAGGCAGAGACCCAGTACTTC	CASSSMGRTEAETQYF
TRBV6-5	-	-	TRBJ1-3	TGTGCCAGCAGTTACTCGTTTCGCGAAAACACCATATATTTT	CASSYSFRENTIYF
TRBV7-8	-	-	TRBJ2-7	TGTGCCAGCAGCTTAAGTGGGGCTAGCTCCTACGAGCAGTACTTC	CASSLSGASSYEQYF
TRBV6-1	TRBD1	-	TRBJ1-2	TGTGCCAGCAGTGAAGGGGACAGGAATTATGGCTACACCTTC	CASSEGDRNYGYTF
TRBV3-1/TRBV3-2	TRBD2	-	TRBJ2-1	TGTGCCAGCAGTCTGGGCGGGAGCTACAATGAGCAGTTCTTC	CASSLGGSYNEQFF
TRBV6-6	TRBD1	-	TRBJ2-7	TGTGCCAGCAGTTACCGGACAGGGGGCCACGAGCAGTACTTC	CASSYRTGGHEQYF
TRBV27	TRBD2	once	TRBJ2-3	TGTGCCAGCAGTTTATTCGCCGGACTAGCCAGCACAGATACGCAGTATTTT	CASSLFAGLASTDTQYF